These 9 T cell receptor beta chains came from one sample sequenced in a study of CD8+CD57+ T cells in acquired aplastic anemia. It was genomic DNA that served as the template for profiling TCR beta VDJ and CDR3. TCRdb used MiXCR to reprocess the reads, holding one entry per CDR3 protein. This table holds hundreds of thousands of distinct CDR3 sequences, approximately 70% found once. The source material was sorted CD4+, CD8+, or CD8+CD57+ T cells (not recorded which) from PBMCs. The origin of the receptors is a human donor in good health, serving as a control.

Notes on this clonotype: Mismatch with germline at one junction end may stem from a read error. The chain uses TRBV7-2 and TRBJ2-3; TRBD1 or TRBD2 may be the D gene (5 bases each). The length of the CDR3 is 13 residues. The germline V gene encodes CDR1 SGHTA and CDR2 FQGNSA. The CDR3 region is CARSFRGNDTQYF. Here the CDR3 DNA reads TGTGCCAGGAGCTTCCGGGGCAACGATACGCAGTATTTT.

The rearrangement uses TRBV7-3 and TRBJ2-7; no definite D call. There are 14 residues in the CDR3. Trimming removed 5 bases from V and 3 bases from J, with 14 bases in between. The germline V gene encodes CDR1 SGHTA and CDR2 FQGTGA. The CDR3 sequence is CASSVSVAVYEQYF. As DNA, the CDR3 is TGTGCCAGCAGCGTGTCGGTTGCAGTCTACGAGCAGTACTTC.

The V and J genes are TRBV7-2 and TRBJ1-6, with D unresolved. The V gene's germline CDR1 is SGHTA and CDR2 FQGNSA. This CDR3 region has 13 residues. V lost 1 base and J 10 bases, leaving 8 bases between the germline ends. The CDR3 nucleotides read TGTGCCAGCAGCTTAGTATCCGGGTCACCCCTCCACTTT. The encoded protein is CASSLVSGSPLHF.

The chain has TRBV7-2 and TRBJ2-1; perhaps TRBD1 as D (6 bases). CDR3 length: 15 amino acids. Germline CDR1 is SGHTA and CDR2 is FQGNSA. The V end lost 6 bases, the J end lost 11 bases, and 23 bases lay between the germline ends. CDR3 in amino acids: CASRSGASVNIQQFF. CDR3 bases: TGTGCCAGCAGATCAGGGGCATCTGTTAACATTCAGCAGTTCTTC. The whole variable domain, filled in from reference TRBV7-2 and TRBJ2-1, reads GAGVSQSPSNKVTEKGKDVELRCDPISGHTALYWYRQSLGQGLEFLIYFQGNSAPDKSGLPSDRFSAERTGGSVSTLTIQRTQQEDSAVYLCASRSGASVNIQQFFGPGTRLTVL.

The chain is built from TRBV5-1 and TRBJ2-1, with a possible D match to TRBD2 (5 bases). Trimming cost V 4 bases and J 3 bases, with 14 bases left between them. Germline loops: CDR1 SGHRS, CDR2 YFSETQ. The CDR3 runs to 15 residues. The CDR3, as DNA: TGCGCCAGCAGCCGAGGGTCCATCGACTACAATGAGCAGTTCTTC. Translation: CASSRGSIDYNEQFF. The variable domain in full, completed from reference TRBV5-1 and TRBJ2-1, reads KAGVTQTPRYLIKTRGQQVTLSCSPISGHRSVSWYQQTPGQGLQFLFEYFSETQRNKGNFPGRFSGRQFSNSRSEMNVSTLELGDSALYLCASSRGSIDYNEQFFGPGTRLTVL.

This clonotype occurred once. This rearrangement joins TRBV2 to TRBJ2-3, with 13 bases fitting TRBD2. The junction had 8 bases not matched to a gene; V was cut back by 2 bases and J by 3 bases. This CDR3 region has 18 residues. The germline gives CDR1 SNHLY, CDR2 FYNNEI. The CDR3 DNA reads as TGTGCCAGCAGTGAACCCACTAGCGGGGGGGCCCGGACAGATACGCAGTATTTT. Amino acids: CASSEPTSGGARTDTQYF.

Comments on this clonotype: A single base separates this from a much larger clone, so it may be a read error. The CDR3 protein is CACRRGDTEASF. CDR3 in DNA: TGTGCCTGCCGGCGGGGCGACACTGAAGCTTCCTTT. This chain connects TRBV6-6 to TRBJ1-1, with D possibly matching TRBD1 (5 bases). This CDR3 region has 12 residues. The germline CDR1 and CDR2 sequences are MNHNY and SVGAGI (reference sequence).

Notes on this clonotype: This may arise from a read error, as a much more abundant clone is one base away. This chain links TRBV4-2 with TRBJ2-2; D tentatively reads TRBD1 or TRBD2 (5 bases each). The CDR3 is 15 amino acids. CDR1 and CDR2 (germline): LGHNA, YNFKEQ. The CDR3 sequence: CAGSQESGRAGELFF. DNA of the CDR3: TGTGCCGGCAGCCAAGAATCGGGGCGGGCCGGGGAGCTGTTTTTT.

In the case of this clonotype: Possible read error: a much larger clone is one base away. V is TRBV27 and J is TRBJ2-7, with 12 nucleotides matching TRBD2. CDR1 and CDR2 (germline): MNHEY, SMNVEV (reference sequence). CDR3 length: 15 amino acids. The junction had 10 bases not matched to a gene; V was cut back by 5 bases and J by 8 bases. The CDR3 sequence is CASSPLAGGPLKQYF. The DNA for the CDR3 is TGTGCCAGCAGTCCGCTAGCGGGGGGGCCGCTAAAGCAGTACTTC.